These T cell receptor beta chains were read from a single sample in a study of vaccination and CD4 T cells after COVID-19. These receptors have no identified antigens. In TCRdb, the PCR reads were re-called with MiXCR into one record per CDR3 protein. The repertoire includes about 18,000 distinct CDR3 sequences, approximately 70% of them detected once, and around 5.4% sits in the top ten. Input material: CD4+ T cells from blood, cultured in vitro. Every receptor here comes from a human donor who had recovered from COVID-19. Both conserved end residues are part of each CDR3. D genes are given only for firm matches. Only part of the rows carry a size: once, few, many, or a class if the clone is expanded.

d_gene	v_gene	j_gene	abundance	CDR3aa	CDR3nt
.	TRBV20-1	TRBJ2-7	.	CSGGLLYEQYF	TGCAGTGGGGGACTTCTCTACGAGCAGTACTTC
.	TRBV11-2	TRBJ2-5	few	CASSPSVSQYF	TGTGCCAGCAGCCCCTCCGTTAGCCAGTACTTC
.	TRBV21-1	TRBJ1-5	.	CASTHWEASMYSNQPQHF	TGTGCCAGCACCCACTGGGAAGCCTCAATGTATAGCAATCAGCCCCAGCATTTT
.	TRBV4-3	TRBJ2-7	.	CASSLTMTGRSGEQYF	TGCGCCAGCAGCCTCACTATGACAGGTCGATCAGGAGAGCAGTACTTC
TRBD1	TRBV5-4	TRBJ1-1	.	CASSHDREAEAFF	TGTGCCAGCAGCCACGACAGGGAGGCCGAAGCTTTCTTT
.	TRBV6-2/TRBV6-3	TRBJ2-1	.	CASSRRSLNEQFF	TGTGCCAGCAGTCGACGGTCCCTTAATGAGCAGTTCTTC
.	TRBV6-1	TRBJ1-1	.	CASSPLGGRNTEAFF	TGTGCCAGCAGCCCCCTGGGGGGGAGGAACACTGAAGCTTTCTTT
.	TRBV20-1	TRBJ1-5	few	CSASRGVGNQPQHF	TGCAGTGCGAGCCGGGGGGTCGGCAATCAGCCCCAGCATTTT
.	TRBV7-2	TRBJ1-1	few	CASSFSFSAGNTEAFF	TGTGCCAGCAGCTTTTCGTTTAGCGCGGGGAACACTGAAGCTTTCTTT
.	TRBV2	TRBJ1-5	.	CASSEAYGGQGNQPQHF	TGTGCCAGCAGTGAAGCCTATGGCGGGCAGGGCAATCAGCCCCAGCATTTT
.	TRBV20-1	TRBJ2-6	.	CSARAGGTGANVLTF	TGCAGTGCTAGAGCCGGTGGCACTGGGGCCAACGTCCTGACTTTC
TRBD1	TRBV7-2	TRBJ2-3	.	CASSPRTGTTTDTQYF	TGTGCCAGCAGCCCTCGGACAGGGACAACAACAGATACGCAGTATTTT
TRBD1	TRBV15	TRBJ2-3	.	CATSKQALGQLKDTQYF	TGTGCCACCAGCAAACAAGCCTTGGGACAGCTGAAAGATACGCAGTATTTT
.	TRBV11-3	TRBJ2-2	.	CASSLVPQGAGELFF	TGTGCCAGCAGCTTAGTCCCCCAGGGCGCCGGGGAGCTGTTTTTT
.	TRBV30	TRBJ2-7	once	CAWSRFKDAHSYEQYF	TGTGCCTGGAGTAGGTTTAAGGATGCCCACTCCTACGAGCAGTACTTC
TRBD2	TRBV19	TRBJ2-3	.	CASSLGSGSLTDTQYF	TGTGCCAGTAGCCTGGGAAGCGGGAGCCTGACAGATACGCAGTATTTT
.	TRBV12-3/TRBV12-4	TRBJ1-5	.	CASSPLTGRFSNQPQHF	TGTGCCAGCAGTCCCCTAACCGGACGGTTTAGCAATCAGCCCCAGCATTTT
.	TRBV29-1	TRBJ2-5	.	CSGKNGNPVGTQYF	TGCAGCGGGAAGAACGGGAATCCTGTCGGGACCCAGTACTTC
.	TRBV20-1	TRBJ1-1	few	CSAPSRGLNTEAFF	TGCAGTGCCCCTTCGCGGGGGTTGAACACTGAAGCTTTCTTT
.	TRBV5-8	TRBJ1-5	.	CASSFQSYSNQPQHF	TGTGCCAGCAGCTTCCAGAGTTATAGCAATCAGCCCCAGCATTTT
TRBD1	TRBV7-2	TRBJ1-2	once	CASSLARTGFYGYTF	TGTGCCAGCAGCTTAGCCCGGACAGGGTTCTATGGCTACACCTTC
.	TRBV2	TRBJ2-1	.	CASSPDRSSYNEQFF	TGTGCCAGCAGCCCTGACAGGAGCTCCTACAATGAGCAGTTCTTC
TRBD1	TRBV6-1	TRBJ1-5	few	CASSDPTGVGQPQHF	TGTGCCAGCAGTGACCCTACAGGGGTGGGACAGCCCCAGCATTTT
.	TRBV27	TRBJ2-7	.	CASSLSGRIRFGYEQYF	TGTGCCAGCAGTTTATCGGGCAGAATAAGGTTCGGATACGAGCAGTACTTC
.	TRBV10-3	TRBJ1-1	.	CAISASGGNTEAFF	TGTGCCATCAGTGCGTCCGGGGGTAACACTGAAGCTTTCTTT
.	TRBV21-1	TRBJ2-5	.	CASSPNPGRGQETQYF	TGTGCCAGCAGCCCAAACCCAGGGCGTGGACAAGAGACCCAGTACTTC
.	TRBV20-1	TRBJ2-3	.	CSARDNRLALLSPDTQYF	TGCAGTGCTAGAGATAATCGGCTAGCGCTCCTATCCCCAGATACGCAGTATTTT
TRBD1	TRBV7-2	TRBJ1-5	.	CASSWTGFGNQPQHF	TGTGCCAGCAGCTGGACAGGGTTCGGCAATCAGCCCCAGCATTTT
TRBD1	TRBV28	TRBJ1-5	.	CASNIYRGSNQPQHF	TGTGCCAGCAACATCTACAGGGGGAGCAATCAGCCCCAGCATTTT
.	TRBV6-1	TRBJ1-6	.	CASSLQGYNSPLHF	TGTGCCAGCAGTCTGCAGGGTTATAATTCACCCCTCCACTTT
.	TRBV6-1	TRBJ2-1	.	CASSPAILRFNEQFF	TGTGCCAGCAGCCCTGCAATTTTACGTTTCAATGAGCAGTTCTTC
.	TRBV6-2/TRBV6-3	TRBJ1-1	.	CASTLGFRYTEAFF	TGTGCCAGCACCCTAGGCTTCAGGTACACTGAAGCTTTCTTT
.	TRBV30	TRBJ1-5	few	CAWSRQGNNQPQHF	TGTGCCTGGAGTAGGCAGGGAAACAATCAGCCCCAGCATTTT
TRBD1	TRBV27	TRBJ1-2	.	CASSYRGGENYYGYTF	TGTGCCAGCAGTTACAGGGGAGGTGAGAACTACTATGGCTACACCTTC
TRBD2	TRBV4-1	TRBJ2-3	.	CASSPPAGVTDTQYF	TGCGCCAGCAGCCCCCCCGCGGGAGTCACAGATACGCAGTATTTT
.	TRBV30	TRBJ1-1	few	CAWNRGLNTEAFF	TGTGCCTGGAACCGCGGACTGAACACTGAAGCTTTCTTT
.	TRBV6-1	TRBJ1-2	few	CASSEGGSGSGYTF	TGTGCCAGCAGTGAGGGAGGGTCAGGGTCCGGCTACACCTTC
.	TRBV6-5	TRBJ2-1	.	CASSYVQSVRNEQFF	TGTGCCAGCAGTTACGTTCAATCAGTCAGGAATGAGCAGTTCTTC
.	TRBV6-1	TRBJ2-2	.	CASSVGHSNTGELFF	TGTGCCAGCAGTGTTGGGCATTCGAACACCGGGGAGCTGTTTTTT
.	TRBV7-2	TRBJ1-5	.	CASSPHGARSQPQHF	TGTGCCAGCAGCCCCCACGGGGCGAGGAGTCAGCCCCAGCATTTT
.	TRBV6-5	TRBJ2-1	.	CASSYREEQFF	TGTGCCAGCAGTTACCGGGAGGAGCAGTTCTTC
TRBD1	TRBV6-2/TRBV6-3	TRBJ2-7	.	CASSQGAGPYEQYF	TGTGCCAGCAGTCAGGGGGCTGGCCCCTACGAGCAGTACTTC
.	TRBV27	TRBJ1-6	once	CASRGGNSPLHF	TGTGCCAGCCGAGGGGGGAATTCACCCCTCCACTTT
TRBD2	TRBV20-1	TRBJ2-1	.	CSASSREGVNEQFF	TGCAGTGCTAGTTCGCGGGAGGGCGTCAATGAGCAGTTCTTC